This T cell receptor beta chain is drawn from a study of cytomegalovirus exposure and HLA in healthy donors. Study-wide context: Ancestry clustering placed around 81% of a few hundred genotyped donors in the Caucasian-associated cluster.

Whole-study results and caveats: Serostatus for CMV was the only available immune exposure information. It was likely that a cluster of highly shared sequence variants was a sequencing artifact. When a later analysis compared HLA-associated TCR beta chains with equally common others, the HLA-associated chains turned out to be more clonally expanded and to have lower generation probabilities.

The CDR3 contains 15 residues. Germline V gives CDR1 MNHEY, CDR2 SVGAGI. With 5 bases clipped from V and 2 bases from J, the junction kept 5 bases outside the gene matches. This clone was counted only a few times. What it recognizes is unknown. With 60 Vbeta and 13 Jbeta primers, the PCR was carried out. TCRdb keeps only in-frame clones here, not all; method: immunoSEQ multiplex PCR. Of approximately 190,000 clones listed, about 83% were seen once; the top ten hold over 1.5%. Input material: PBMCs. This receptor was obtained from a man between 35 and 55 years old in good health and CMV-seropositive. The chain uses TRBV6-5 and TRBJ2-1; TRBD2 agrees at 8 bases. CDR3 DNA sequence: TGTGCCAGCAGTCGGGGGGGCGGCCCCTACAATGAGCAGTTCTTC. Its translation: CASSRGGGPYNEQFF.